This TCR beta chain was profiled in a study of radiotherapy plus CTLA-4 blockade in lung cancer. Regarding the study as a whole: Expansion in blood of tumor-derived TCR clones was seen after radiotherapy plus ipilimumab.

This table comes from immunoSEQ multiplex PCR, and its TCRdb copy is limited to in-frame clones, with some not included. The repertoire has 45,000 to 60,000 clones, around four fifths of them found once; the top ten carry 2.5% to 4%. This clone has a handful of counts. What it recognizes is unknown. The V gene end was trimmed by 1 base and the J gene end by 3 bases; junction bases not matched to a gene: 2. There are 16 residues in the CDR3. Germline CDR1 SGHNT, CDR2 YENEEA. The sequencing used peripheral blood, collected from a patient treated with radiotherapy plus ipilimumab. V gene TRBV11-3 combines with J gene TRBJ2-5; TRBD2 aligns across 13 bases. This receptor was identified in a human donor with non-small cell lung cancer who had stable disease on radiotherapy plus ipilimumab. The CDR3 region is CASSLGTSGGEETQYF. The CDR3, as DNA: TGTGCCAGCAGCTTAGGGACTAGCGGGGGTGAAGAGACCCAGTACTTC.